Below, one TCR beta chain is given with its context. No cognate antigen has been identified for it. No per-base quality is available; no much larger clone lies one base away. The cohort was made up of about 670 healthy bone marrow donors. Cohort members were all nominally healthy when sampled, although unrecorded immune exposures were likely present. The donor was CMV seronegative and was included in the group of hundreds of seronegative cohort members. Every donor gave a peripheral blood sample, and the peripheral blood mononuclear cells from that sample were used for TCR beta sequencing. The Qiagen DNeasy Blood Extraction Kit was used to extract genomic DNA from the blood cell samples. These data originate in a study of cytomegalovirus exposure and HLA in healthy donors (dated by TCRdb to about 2017). Background on the whole study: An earlier analysis of roughly 570 of the donors reported 276 Gb of sequence data and 95 million to 140 million unique TCR beta sequences obtained from approximately 180 million T cells. An early release covering just under 650 HLA-typed donors comprised approximately 290 gigabases of sequencing data and around 85 million unique TCR sequences. Of the roughly 400 genotyped donors, approximately 81% were placed in the genetic ancestry cluster associated with self-reported Caucasian donors. The study was designed to test whether signatures of past pathogen exposure could be identified by cataloging public T cell receptors. The T cell repertoires of around 670 subjects were profiled by immunosequencing and related to cytomegalovirus serostatus. Besides the first cohort of roughly 660 subjects, a separate validation cohort made up of 95 to 150 different subjects was used. High-throughput TCR immunosequencing, statistical association of individual TCRs with disease status, and machine learning were combined to predict cytomegalovirus infection status. A later analysis re-analyzed previously published TCR beta repertoires from approximately 670 donors and added high-resolution HLA genotyping to study TCR occurrence patterns. The later analysis used no new phenotypic data to find candidate immune exposures, relying instead on TCR beta sequences and their occurrence across donors. An earlier analysis of approximately 580 of the donors used high-throughput TCR beta sequencing to judge whether each TCR beta V gene segment behaved as functional or pseudogenic. Alongside the repertoire data, information on donor age, sex, ethnicity and CMV serostatus was compiled. Genome-wide SNP genotypes for about 60% of the roughly 700 donors were used in a later genetic analysis, which treated that subset as a discovery cohort. All discovery cohort repertoires had been generated on a single sequencing platform. Class I and class II HLA loci were covered by the typing at four-digit resolution. The number of donors typed differed by locus, with 629-630 for A, B, C, DRB1 and DQB1, more than 500 for DQA1, 600 to 610 for DPA1, and over 400 for DPB1. Roughly 5 DR-DQ haplotypes were handled as single units for association and clustering, since linkage in the cohort was strong. On average, roughly 250,000 unique TCR beta nucleotide sequences were sequenced per donor among a few hundred genotyped donors of the cohort, with roughly 18% of those sequences being non-productive.

The junction shows trimming of 2 bases on V and 1 base on J, plus 5 bases between the germline ends. Reading the germline V gene (reference sequence) gives CDR1 SGHAT and CDR2 FQDESV. From the cysteine through the phenylalanine, the CDR3 covers 13 amino acids. The sequence is cut down to CDR3 DNA, 39 bases in frame from base 1. Library prep was done by the immunoSEQ multiplex PCR assay. The multiplex PCR relied on a mix of 60 forward primers for TCR Vbeta segments and 13 reverse primers for TCR Jbeta segments. A multiplex PCR assay on genomic DNA amplified the CDR3 region of rearranged TCR beta genes. The Illumina HiSeq System was used to sequence the amplified TCR beta libraries as 87-base-pair reads. The original pipeline was this. A later analysis tallied tens of millions of unique TCR beta chains across the 550 to 850 repertoires, and approximately 12 million of those chains were shared by two or more donors. Raw reads were error-corrected and collapsed into unique sequences with a nearest-neighbor algorithm that merged closely related sequences to remove PCR and sequencing errors. Alignment of CDR3 sequences to IMGT reference sequences was used to assign V, D and J gene segments. For a sequence to be retained, a match of at least six nucleotides was required to both a V gene segment and a J gene segment. A rearrangement was called productive if the CDR3 had no stop codons and remained in frame with V and J, and every other rearrangement was called non-productive. CDR3 was defined according to IMGT convention as the region running from the second conserved V-encoded cysteine to the conserved J-encoded phenylalanine. Sequences without an unambiguous match to a single V gene segment were excluded from the earlier analysis of 450 to 650 of the donors. In an earlier analysis of 587 of the donors, a V segment was called functional when productive rearrangements were above 56.7%, and segregating when the standard deviation between donors exceeded 5%. To diagnose cytomegalovirus status from the catalog of TCR beta chain sequences, a statistical classification framework was built. In a later analysis, TCR nucleotide sequences were compared against IMGT/GENE-DB human TR gene sequences so that V and J genes could be assigned. In a later analysis, CDR3 sequences and most-parsimonious VDJ recombination scenarios were assigned using the TCRdist pipeline. A later analysis defined each TCR beta chain by its CDR3 amino acid sequence plus V-gene family, and excluded reads lacking a unique V-gene family. A later analysis removed several hundred highly shared, low-generation-probability nucleotide sequences to deal with suspected cross-contamination and a sequencing artifact. In a later analysis, a clonal expansion index was calculated for each public chain from normalized within-repertoire ranks of inferred template counts. Generation probabilities in a later analysis came from a VDJ recombination model fitted to out-of-frame rearrangements, and those results were checked against IGoR. In a later analysis, TCR-TCR, TCR-HLA and TCR-CMV co-occurrence was scored with hypergeometric tests, and a repertoire-size bias correction was applied to TCR pairs. In a later analysis, false discovery rates were estimated by permuting HLA or CMV assignments 20 times. In a later analysis, co-occurring TCRs were grouped with DBSCAN, and TCRdist sequence similarity was added when clustering was performed within HLA-allele-positive subsets. Co-occurrence clustering excluded repertoires with fewer than 30,000 or more than 120,000 public chains, plus five with anomalous nucleotide sharing. Held by TCRdb, this immuneACCESS table contains in-frame sequences only and omits some clones. Under half of the omission traces to an unresolved V gene where checked; the cause of the rest is unknown. V and J calls and clone size are given by that table; D and trimming were obtained from the DNA. Here the sample has 150,000 to 200,000 clones; 84% occur a single time. Of the sample, under 5% falls within the top ten clones.

General conclusions and limits of the study: Only TCR beta chains were sequenced in this cohort, and the absence of alpha or paired-chain data limited detectable features. Broadly in line with IMGT annotations, most TCR beta V segments showed up in productive rearrangements about 87% or about 30% of the time in an earlier analysis of under 700 of the donors. Presence/absence analyses assumed roughly uniform sequencing depth across donors, an assumption that may not hold. V-gene and J-gene trimming of TCR beta chains was associated with a missense DCLRE1C variant in a later genetic analysis, and the association was replicated in an independent cohort. The classifier was reported to diagnose cytomegalovirus status with high specificity and sensitivity in both the original and validation cohorts. At a false discovery rate of 0.05, a later analysis linked under 20,000 TCR beta sequences to specific HLA alleles. The study listed 164 TCR beta chains as associated with cytomegalovirus. According to the authors, the approach could potentially be generalized to other disease states and immunological phenotypes. Correlated functional status among segregating V segments might reflect linkage disequilibrium, but an unknown experimental factor could not be ruled out. A later analysis found that most CMV-associated TCR beta chains appeared HLA-restricted, with HLA associations seemingly driven largely by CMV exposure. According to a later analysis, parvovirus B19, influenza, CMV and Epstein-Barr virus appeared linked to several top co-occurrence clusters. In a later analysis, HLA-associated TCR beta chains showed more clonal expansion and lower generation probabilities than non-associated chains that were equally common. Because the 87-base-pair reads could not distinguish some IMGT-functional V segments, including TRBV6-2 and TRBV6-3, those segments were excluded. Because counts were too low, 15 to 20 rarely observed V segments, including chromosome 9 orphons, were left out of the earlier analysis of 587 of the donors. For the cohort, immune exposure information was limited to CMV serostatus. In vitro tests confirmed that a few of the cytomegalovirus-associated TCR beta chains recognize cytomegalovirus antigens. A further reported finding was that TCR beta sequences accurately predicted the HLA-A and HLA-B alleles for most subjects in the first cohort. A cluster of highly shared sequence variants was judged likely to represent a technical artifact of the sequencing pipeline. A later genetic analysis reported fewer N-insertions in productive TCRs among donors in an Asian-associated ancestry cluster than the approximately 700-donor mean. When HLA alleles, especially DR and DQ, strongly co-occurred, attributing TCR associations to individual alleles was difficult. Because HLA typing was unavailable for some donors at each locus, only the typed subset was used in association tests. Most TCR sequences were seen in very few donors, while some public TCRs were found in many individuals. A later analysis found that TCR association rates varied across HLA loci, with DRB1 alleles showing the most associated TCRs and HLA-C alleles the fewest.

The sequencing input was PBMCs. Recombination joined TRBV11-1 with TRBJ1-1; confidence is insufficient to name the D gene. The clonotype was recovered from a man between 18 and 29 years old in good health and CMV-seronegative. The base sequence is TGTGCCAGCAGCTTAAATAGGAACACTGAAGCTTTCTTT. The resulting protein is CASSLNRNTEAFF.